This TCR beta chain was identified during a study of tumor and adjacent non-tumor tissue in lung cancer. Study background: The cohort had approximately 13 adenocarcinoma, 2 squamous cell and 1 small cell patients. Each sample yielded around 4 million productive TCRbeta reads on average.

This CDR3 is 16 amino acids long. Germline V gene sequence: CDR1 DFQATT, CDR2 SNEGSKA (reference sequence). V was pared by 6 bases and J by 0 bases, with 18 bases between. This sample's RNA came from whole unsorted tissue. The normal lung tissue was taken more than 3 cm from the tumor edge. The library came from three nested PCR rounds adapted from ARM-PCR protocols. One entry per CDR3 protein results from TCRdb running MiXCR on the multiplex PCR reads. The sample gives about 60,000 distinct CDR3 sequences, around two thirds of which show up once; about 32% is in the top ten. Regarding this clonotype: As yet, its antigen is unknown.

Study findings and constraints: Tumor repertoires had a smaller top 100 clone share than normal lung.

The chain has TRBV20-1 and TRBJ2-1; D gene unclear. The sequenced material came from distant non-tumor lung tissue. The source of this sequence is a man aged 65 to 85 with non-small cell lung cancer. The CDR3 loop reads CSAQALSQRSYNEQFF. The CDR3 DNA is TGCAGTGCCCAGGCCCTTAGCCAACGCTCCTACAATGAGCAGTTCTTC.